These 5 T cell receptor beta chains were all obtained from the same sample, sequenced in a study of T cell repertoires in ileal Crohn's disease. Profiling relied on immunoSEQ multiplex PCR, and the TCRdb table lists in-frame clones only, not all of them. The data hold roughly 4,800 clones, with roughly three quarters observed a single time. Sample: ileal tissue. These receptors all stem from an adult with Crohn's disease.

This clone was seen a few times. The rearrangement uses TRBV5-4 and TRBJ1-2, with TRBD1 identical over 7 bases. This CDR3 is built from 15 residues. CDR1 and CDR2 from the germline V gene are SGHNT and YYREEE (reference sequence). V lost 3 bases and J lost 2; bases outside the gene matches: 7. CDR3 bases: TGTGCCAGCAGCTCCAGGGGGGCGTCCAACTATGGCTACACCTTC. The encoded protein is CASSSRGASNYGYTF.

The count of this clone is one. The gene calls are TRBV10-3 and TRBJ2-3; 8 nucleotides align to TRBD2. Germline CDR1 ENHRY, CDR2 SYGVKD. The CDR3 is 16 residues long. J was trimmed by 3 bases and V by 3 bases; bases with no gene match: 8. This chain's CDR3 is CAISDPPGGGTDTQYF. DNA of the CDR3: TGTGCCATCAGTGACCCGCCCGGCGGGGGGACAGATACGCAGTATTTT.

The chain has TRBV11-3 and TRBJ2-7; D call uncertain. Germline CDR1 is SGHNT and CDR2 is YENEEA. This CDR3 is 16 amino acids long. V lost 3 bases, J lost 6 bases, and 21 bases lay in between. The CDR3 spells CASSFCSETPTGEQYF. The CDR3 bases are TGTGCCAGCAGCTTCTGTTCGGAGACGCCGACTGGCGAGCAGTACTTC.

The genes are TRBV25-1 and TRBJ1-2, with D uncertain. With 4 bases removed from V and 3 bases from J, the gap between germline ends came to 12 bases. Germline assignment: CDR1 MGHDK and CDR2 SYGVNS. The CDR3 is made up of 14 amino acids. The CDR3 protein is CASSGLGVDYGYTF. The CDR3 nucleotides read TGTGCCAGCAGTGGCCTGGGCGTGGACTATGGCTACACCTTC.

The chain carries TRBV27 and TRBJ1-6, with D hard to call. V was cut by 8 bases and J by 0 bases, with 8 bases left in between. The CDR3 is 14 residues long. Germline-derived CDR1 and CDR2 are MNHEY and SMNVEV (reference sequence). This chain's CDR3 is CASSWSSYNSPLHF. The CDR3 DNA is TGTGCCAGCTCTTGGAGCTCCTATAATTCACCCCTCCACTTT.